This is a list of T cell receptor beta chains from one sample in a study of spatial heterogeneity in lung cancer. TCRdb analysed the 5' RACE reads with MiXCR anew, one entry per CDR3 protein. Here the sample spans more than 9,000 distinct CDR3 sequences, about 6.2% being singletons. The input for sequencing was normal lung tissue next to the tumor, taken at surgery. These receptors all stem from a male donor with early-stage non-small cell lung cancer. The conserved cysteine and the conserved F or W are not part of the CDR3 here. The D gene is left open where the match is weak. The size of a clone is reported for some rows only, either as once, few or many, or as a class for expanded clones.

j_call,d_call,clone_size,v_call,cdr3_aa
TRBJ1-1,NA,many,TRBV18,ASSPRSRQNTEAF
TRBJ2-7,NA,many,TRBV27,ASSLGSRGYSYEQY
TRBJ1-1,NA,NA,TRBV7-9,ASSSETGGMNTEAF
TRBJ2-1,TRBD2,many,TRBV7-8,ASSLTGTSGYNEQF
TRBJ2-1,TRBD2,many,TRBV20-1,SASSRTRGGREQF
TRBJ1-1,TRBD1,medium-sized,TRBV12-3/TRBV12-4,ASSPGQGWSTEAF
TRBJ1-2,TRBD1,medium-sized,TRBV19,ASSIERTGTNYGYT
TRBJ1-1,NA,medium-sized,TRBV18,ASSPTAIGLNTEAF
TRBJ1-1,NA,many,TRBV3-1,ASSRRQVRGTEAF
TRBJ2-6,TRBD1,few,TRBV6-2/TRBV6-3,ASSPLGTGASGANVLT
TRBJ1-4,TRBD1,many,TRBV6-5,ASSYSMTGGEKLF
TRBJ1-1,NA,many,TRBV10-3,AISDGTLEAF
TRBJ2-6,NA,many,TRBV7-8,ASSPKGTGANVLT
TRBJ1-1,NA,medium-sized,TRBV6-1,ASSEVLKVNTEAF
TRBJ2-1,NA,NA,TRBV5-4,ASSFDGGGGNEQF
TRBJ2-7,NA,many,TRBV25-1,ASSDGRADEQY
TRBJ2-7,NA,many,TRBV29-1,SGALALDVEQY
TRBJ1-5,TRBD1,medium-sized,TRBV6-5,ASRTQGGSNQPQH
TRBJ1-1,NA,many,TRBV12-3/TRBV12-4,ASSPGGVRNTEAF
TRBJ1-1,NA,many,TRBV20-1,SAREDMNTEAF
TRBJ1-2,NA,many,TRBV12-3/TRBV12-4,ASSPQPGYGYT
TRBJ1-6,NA,many,TRBV12-3/TRBV12-4,ASSFSRNSPLH
TRBJ1-2,NA,few,TRBV28,ASLRGYGYT
TRBJ2-1,NA,many,TRBV27,ASWGSYNEQF
TRBJ2-1,TRBD2,medium-sized,TRBV11-1,ASSSYLAGGNNEQF
TRBJ2-1,TRBD2,many,TRBV11-3,ASSGGTSGRALTSSYNEQF
TRBJ2-7,TRBD2,many,TRBV7-7,ASSFLAGGPGEQY
TRBJ1-1,NA,many,TRBV12-3/TRBV12-4,ASSLTANTEAF
TRBJ2-2,NA,medium-sized,TRBV20-1,SARDFRRGGGTGELF
TRBJ2-3,NA,NA,TRBV6-4,ASSDDPSRGTDTQY
TRBJ1-1,NA,medium-sized,TRBV27,ASSLSWGSTEAF
TRBJ1-2,TRBD1,medium-sized,TRBV9,ASSVQGGGYT
TRBJ2-1,NA,many,TRBV7-2,ASSLPGEQF
TRBJ2-2,NA,NA,TRBV24-1,ATSDWSGELF
TRBJ1-1,NA,many,TRBV30,AWSVRLGLTNTEAF
TRBJ2-3,TRBD1,many,TRBV5-1,ASSLGDRVGVVSTDTQY
TRBJ2-7,NA,few,TRBV9,ASSHPSESSYEQY
TRBJ2-7,NA,few,TRBV5-1,ASSLGDATYEQY
TRBJ1-1,NA,NA,TRBV20-1,SAREGGNTEAF
TRBJ1-1,TRBD1,medium-sized,TRBV4-3,ASSQERGRWSNTEAF